This T cell receptor beta chain derives from a study of immune cell composition in non-small cell lung cancer. Overall study context: Histologic subtype was mainly adenocarcinoma or squamous cell carcinoma. General study findings and limits: Adenocarcinomas with higher top tumour-associated clone frequency had more reactive TILs.

This CDR3 has 15 amino acids. Germline trimming cut 1 base from V and 4 bases from J; bases unmatched to any gene: 2. Germline values: CDR1 LNHDA, CDR2 SQIVND (reference sequence). The method was immunoSEQ multiplex PCR; TCRdb's version includes in-frame clones alone and lacks a portion of them. The sample lists about 2,400 clones; 70% to 80% were seen once. A remark on this clone: Its specificity is unknown.

This receptor was taken from a human donor with non-small cell lung cancer. Input material: lung tumor tissue. V is TRBV19 and J is TRBJ2-1; 9 nucleotides line up with TRBD2. CDR3: CASSIGAGGYNEQFF. For the CDR3, the DNA is TGTGCCAGTAGTATAGGAGCGGGAGGATACAATGAGCAGTTCTTC.